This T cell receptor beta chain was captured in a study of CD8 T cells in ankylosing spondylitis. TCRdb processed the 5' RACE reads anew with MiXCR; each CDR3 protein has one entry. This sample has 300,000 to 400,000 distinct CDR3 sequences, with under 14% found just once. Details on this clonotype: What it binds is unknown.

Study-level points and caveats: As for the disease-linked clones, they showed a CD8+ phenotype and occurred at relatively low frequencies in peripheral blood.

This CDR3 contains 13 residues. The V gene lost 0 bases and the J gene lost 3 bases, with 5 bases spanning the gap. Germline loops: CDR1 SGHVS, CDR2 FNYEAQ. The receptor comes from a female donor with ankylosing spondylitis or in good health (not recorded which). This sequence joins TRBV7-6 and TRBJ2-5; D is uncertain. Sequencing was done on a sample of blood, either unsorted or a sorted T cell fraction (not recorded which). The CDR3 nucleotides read TGTGCCAGCAGCTTAGCGAACGAAGAGACCCAGTACTTC. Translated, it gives CASSLANEETQYF.